Presented here are 18 T cell receptor beta chains from one specimen sequenced in a study of blood T cell repertoires in COVID-19. TCRdb's table, derived via immunoSEQ multiplex PCR, lists solely in-frame clones and lacks some. Here the sample spans fewer than 300,000 clones, over 70% being singletons. Sequencing input: peripheral blood. These receptors were taken from a woman aged 35 to 49 who had recovered from COVID-19.

The chain has TRBV19 and TRBJ1-2, with D unresolved. The CDR3 length is 12 residues. V lost 1 base and J lost 7, with 7 bases in between. CDR1 and CDR2 from the germline V gene are LNHDA and SQIVND (reference sequence). CDR3 amino acids: CASSIGEGGYTF. For the CDR3, the DNA is TGTGCCAGTAGTATAGGAGAGGGTGGCTACACCTTC.

V and J are TRBV27 and TRBJ2-2, with D possibly TRBD1 on 5 matching bases. V lost 7 bases and J lost 6, with 15 bases in between. The CDR3 is made up of 14 amino acids. The germline CDR1 and CDR2 sequences are MNHEY and SMNVEV (reference sequence). The chain's CDR3 is CASTSLEGAGELFF. The DNA of the CDR3 is TGTGCCAGCACTTCCCTTGAAGGGGCCGGGGAGCTGTTTTTT.

The count of this clone is one. The chain employs TRBV5-1 and TRBJ1-5, with D possibly being TRBD1 (5 bases). The CDR3 is 14 amino acids. CDR1 SGHRS and CDR2 YFSETQ come from the germline V gene. Deletions cut 0 bases from V and 11 bases from J, with 15 bases between. The CDR3 nucleotides read TGCGCCAGCAGCTTGGATGGGGCAGGGATCTCCCAGCATTTT. Its protein product is CASSLDGAGISQHF.

The V gene is TRBV5-1, the J gene TRBJ2-5; 10 bases agree with TRBD1. CDR3 size: 13 residues. CDR1 is SGHRS, CDR2 YFSETQ, per germline. The V segment lost 0 bases and the J segment 9 bases; nucleotides outside the gene matches: 2. CDR3 in DNA: TGCGCCAGCAGCTTGGAGGACAGGGGGGCCCAGTACTTC. Protein sequence: CASSLEDRGAQYF.

The V gene is TRBV6-6, the J gene TRBJ1-2; D remains ambiguous. Trimming left V 2 bases short and J 12 bases short, with 16 bases between. Germline CDR1 is MNHNY and CDR2 is SVGAGI (reference sequence). The CDR3 extends over 13 amino acids. The chain's CDR3 is CASSYEGRSVDTF. The DNA for the CDR3 is TGTGCCAGCAGTTACGAAGGCAGGTCGGTAGACACCTTC.

V gene TRBV30 combines with J gene TRBJ2-5; D perhaps matches TRBD2 (6 bases). Germline CDR1 is GTSNPN and CDR2 is SVGIG (reference sequence). The CDR3 extends over 13 amino acids. V was cut by 4 bases and J by 4 bases, with 13 bases left in between. The CDR3 loop reads CAWTRDSLETQYF. The CDR3 coding sequence is TGTGCCTGGACGCGGGACTCACTAGAGACCCAGTACTTC. The whole variable domain, remainder taken from reference TRBV30 and TRBJ2-5, is SQTIHQWPATLVQPVGSPLSLECTVEGTSNPNLYWYRQAAGRGLQLLFYSVGIGQISSEVPQNLSASRPQDRQFILSSKKLLLSDSGFYLCAWTRDSLETQYFGPGTRLLVL.

This chain links TRBV19 with TRBJ1-2; no firm D call. Trimming removed 3 bases at V and 0 bases at J, with 8 bases between. The CDR3 spans 14 residues. Germline V gene data show CDR1 as LNHDA and CDR2 as SQIVND (reference sequence). CDR3 DNA: TGTGCCAGTAGTATTCGGGGAGCTAACTATGGCTACACCTTC. Translated, it gives CASSIRGANYGYTF.

The chain carries TRBV2 and TRBJ1-4; 9 bases are shared with TRBD1. The CDR3 totals 12 residues. Germline CDR1 SNHLY, CDR2 FYNNEI. V gave up 6 bases and J gave up 8 bases; unmatched junction bases: 1. The CDR3 region is CASRDRGEKLFF. CDR3 in DNA: TGTGCCAGCAGGGACAGGGGCGAAAAACTGTTTTTT.

This clone has a single count. The J gene is TRBJ2-3, the V gene TRBV6-5; possibly TRBD1 for D (6 bases). Trimming left V 9 bases short and J 2 bases short, with 12 bases between. The germline gives CDR1 MNHEY, CDR2 SVGAGI. This CDR3 has 13 amino acids. DNA for the CDR3: TGTGCCAGTAGATGGGGGCCCACAGATACGCAGTATTTT. Encoded protein: CASRWGPTDTQYF.

The chain links TRBV6-6 to TRBJ1-1; a weak D match, TRBD1 (5 bases). The CDR3 sequence is 13 residues long. Trimming took off 3 bases at V and 7 bases at J, with 12 bases between the two ends. Germline assignment: CDR1 MNHNY and CDR2 SVGAGI (reference sequence). CDR3 residues: CASSYTGQHEAFF. The CDR3 DNA reads TGTGCCAGCAGTTATACAGGCCAGCATGAAGCTTTCTTT.

This sequence joins TRBV21-1 and TRBJ1-3; TRBD1, the D gene given by the table, was not confirmed from the DNA. TRBV21-1 is a recognized pseudogene. This CDR3 has 14 amino acids. The CDR3 region has the DNA TGTGCCAGCAGCAAGGGCATCTCTGGAAACACCATATATTTT. Amino acid sequence: CASSKGISGNTIYF.

This sequence joins TRBV5-8 and TRBJ2-2; 14 bases align to TRBD2. Germline values: CDR1 SGHTS, CDR2 YDEGEE. The CDR3 is made up of 19 amino acids. The V and J ends lost 3 bases and 6 bases, in that order; junction bases with no gene match: 13. The CDR3 reads CASSWGLAGAPGTPGELFF. In DNA, the CDR3 is TGTGCCAGCAGCTGGGGACTAGCGGGGGCCCCGGGCACGCCCGGGGAGCTGTTTTTT. The whole variable domain, remainder taken from reference TRBV5-8 and TRBJ2-2, is EAGVTQSPTHLIKTRGQQATLRCSPISGHTSVYWYQQALGLGLQFLLWYDEGEERNRGNFPPRFSGRQFPNYSSELNVNALELEDSALYLCASSWGLAGAPGTPGELFFGEGSRLTVL.

V usage is TRBV30 and J usage is TRBJ1-2; TRBD1 matches at 9 bases. V lost 8 bases and J lost 6; bases outside the gene matches: 4. The CDR3 has 11 residues. CDR1 is GTSNPN, CDR2 SVGIG, per germline (reference sequence). CDR3 loop: CARTGAHGYTF. The CDR3, as DNA: TGTGCCCGGACAGGGGCCCATGGCTACACCTTC.

J is TRBJ1-6 and V is TRBV3-1 (or the pseudogene TRBV3-2); 7 positions agree with TRBD1. The germline V gene encodes CDR1 LGHDT and CDR2 YNNKEL (reference sequence). This CDR3 contains 16 residues. V was pared by 3 bases and J by 6 bases, with 8 bases of the junction left unmatched. CDR3 DNA sequence: TGTGCCAGCAGCCAGGGGGGACAGACTCCTAATTCACCCCTCCACTTT. This codes for CASSQGGQTPNSPLHF.

The V and J genes are TRBV2 and TRBJ2-2; TRBD2 aligns across 13 bases. The CDR3 totals 15 residues. From germline, CDR1 is SNHLY and CDR2 FYNNEI. The J segment lost 6 bases and the V segment lost 6 bases, leaving 4 bases of the junction unmatched. The DNA for the CDR3 is TGTGCCAGCAGGCCACTAGCGGGGGGGGCCGGGGAGCTGTTTTTT. This sequence encodes CASRPLAGGAGELFF.

The V gene is TRBV19, the J gene TRBJ1-2, with D maybe TRBD1 (5 bases). This CDR3 has 16 amino acids. Germline CDR1 is LNHDA and CDR2 is SQIVND (reference sequence). The V gene lost 5 bases and the J gene lost 4 bases, with 20 bases spanning the gap. The CDR3 DNA reads as TGTGCCAGTAGTGTCCCGGGCGGGACGTTCGGCTATGGCTACACCTTC. Translation gives CASSVPGGTFGYGYTF.

This clone was recorded only once. The rearrangement links TRBV5-1 to TRBJ2-7, with D uncertain. Trimming removed 2 bases at V and 5 bases at J, with 5 bases between. CDR3 length equals 11 residues. In germline, CDR1 is SGHRS, CDR2 YFSETQ. CDR3 sequence: CASSFLNEQYF. Here the CDR3 DNA reads TGCGCCAGCAGCTTTTTAAACGAGCAGTACTTC.

The CDR3: CASSKSPPRDRGDTQYF. CDR3 in DNA: TGTGCCAGCAGCAAAAGCCCCCCCCGGGACAGGGGGGATACGCAGTATTTT. The V and J genes are TRBV21-1 and TRBJ2-3; TRBD1 is taken as the D call from the table, unchecked against the DNA. TRBV21-1 is labeled a pseudogene. This CDR3 spans 17 amino acids.